This note documents a single TCR beta chain sequence. The ends lost 0 bases at V and 8 bases at J; junction bases unmatched: 5. This CDR3 region has 16 residues. Germline V gene data show CDR1 as LGHDT and CDR2 as YNNKEL (reference sequence). The second PCR ran about 6 to 12 cycles with a sample-barcoded 5' primer and J-beta primers. TCRdb re-called the 5' RACE reads with MiXCR, one entry per CDR3 protein. The sample contains fewer than 700,000 distinct CDR3 sequences, 35% to 50% of which appear only once. This record belongs to a study of blood T cells in healthy people across ages. The clonotype originates from a man at least 80 years old in good health. The V gene is TRBV3-1, the J gene TRBJ2-1; TRBD2 aligns across 12 bases. Sequencing was carried out using blood. CDR3 sequence: CASSQERLAGADEQFF. CDR3 bases: TGTGCCAGCAGCCAAGAGAGACTAGCGGGGGCAGATGAGCAGTTCTTC.